The 13 T cell receptor beta chains given below trace back to one sample, sequenced in a study of blood T cell repertoires in COVID-19. Clones were read by immunoSEQ multiplex PCR, and TCRdb kept only the in-frame ones, dropping some. The sample lists about 330,000 clones; roughly 90% were seen once. The sample taken for sequencing was peripheral blood. Receptor source: a woman aged 50 to 65 with active or convalescent COVID-19.

This clone was seen once. The chain combines TRBV4-3 with TRBJ2-7, with D unclear. Trimming stripped 0 bases from V and 0 bases from J, with 12 bases between. This CDR3 region has 16 residues. CDR1 and CDR2 (germline): LGHNA, YSLEER. The CDR3 DNA sequence: TGCGCCAGCAGCCAAGAGGGCGTAAAGAGCTCCTACGAGCAGTACTTC. Translated, it gives CASSQEGVKSSYEQYF.

The V call is TRBV12-5, the J call TRBJ2-1; TRBD1 aligns across 9 bases. The V gene end was trimmed by 0 bases and the J gene end by 3 bases; junction bases not matched to a gene: 6. Germline lookup yields CDR1 LGHNT and CDR2 FRNRAP. CDR3 length equals 17 residues. CDR3 DNA sequence: TGTGCTAGTGGTTTGGTGCCCCGGGACAGGGTCTACAATGAGCAGTTCTTC. This encodes CASGLVPRDRVYNEQFF. Combining the CDR3 with reference TRBV12-5 and TRBJ2-1 gives the whole variable domain DARVTQTPRHKVTEMGQEVTMRCQPILGHNTVFWYRQTMMQGLELLAYFRNRAPLDDSGMPKDRFSAEMPDATLATLKIQPSEPRDSAVYFCASGLVPRDRVYNEQFFGPGTRLTVL.

The chain uses TRBV18 and TRBJ2-5; 7 bases agree with TRBD2. The CDR3 has 16 amino acids. From germline, CDR1 is KGHSH and CDR2 LQKENI. The ends lost 2 bases at V and 3 bases at J; junction bases unmatched: 9. The CDR3: CASSPWGGRGEETQYF. For the CDR3, the DNA is TGTGCCAGCTCACCATGGGGCGGGAGAGGAGAAGAGACCCAGTACTTC.

As concerns this clone: This CDR3 is also generated by other DNA sequences in the sample. V usage is TRBV11-2 and J usage is TRBJ1-1, with D possibly being TRBD1 (6 bases). There are 13 residues in the CDR3. The V end was cut by 5 bases, the J end by 1 base, with 8 bases between. Germline V gene lookup returns CDR1 SGHAT and CDR2 FQNNGV. The CDR3 DNA follows: TGTGCCAGCAGCCTGGGACAGAACACTGAAGCTTTCTTT. Protein product: CASSLGQNTEAFF.

This clone was counted between two and nine times. For the CDR3, the DNA is TGTGCCAGCCTTGGGGGGGACAGGACAAAGCGCCGCTCTGGGGCCAACGTCCTGACTTTC. It encodes CASLGGDRTKRRSGANVLTF. The chain joins TRBV2 to TRBJ2-6; a possible D gene is TRBD1 (8 bases). Trimming cost V 8 bases and J 0 bases, with 26 bases left between them. Germline CDR1 and CDR2: SNHLY and FYNNEI. This CDR3 has 20 residues.

The rearrangement links TRBV4-3 to TRBJ1-4; 7 nucleotides align to TRBD1. The CDR3 is 17 residues long. J was trimmed by 7 bases and V by 4 bases; bases with no gene match: 15. The germline gives CDR1 LGHNA, CDR2 YSLEER. CDR3 nucleotide sequence: TGCGCCAGCAGCCCTACTCTTAGAGGGGGCGAAGGTGAAAAACTGTTTTTT. Translation gives CASSPTLRGGEGEKLFF.

V usage is TRBV7-2 and J usage is TRBJ1-5, with TRBD1 as a possible D gene (6 bases). The length of the CDR3 is 14 residues. CDR1 and CDR2 (germline): SGHTA, FQGNSA. The V end lost 9 bases, the J end lost 7 bases, and 19 bases lay between the germline ends. The CDR3 DNA follows: TGTGCCAGTGGGCTAACAGGGTTTAGGCAGCCCCAGCATTTT. This codes for CASGLTGFRQPQHF.

V gene TRBV30 combines with J gene TRBJ1-6; unclear D gene. Germline CDR1 and CDR2: GTSNPN and SVGIG (reference sequence). Trimming removed 7 bases at V and 0 bases at J, with 10 bases between. This CDR3 region has 14 residues. This CDR3 is CASRRDSYNSPLHF. In DNA, the CDR3 is TGTGCCTCTAGACGAGACTCCTATAATTCACCCCTCCACTTT.

The gene calls are TRBV10-3 and TRBJ2-5; TRBD1 is a possible D gene (6 bases). From germline, CDR1 is ENHRY and CDR2 SYGVKD. Trimming removed 4 bases at V and 5 bases at J, with 11 bases between. The CDR3 consists of 13 residues. CDR3 amino acids: CAISAQGYETQYF. Here the CDR3 DNA reads TGTGCCATCAGTGCACAGGGATACGAGACCCAGTACTTC.

This clone was seen more than once but under ten times. This chain connects TRBV4-2 to TRBJ1-2; TRBD1 matches 7 bases. After removal of 3 bases from V and 3 bases from J, the junction contained 7 bases not matched to a gene. Germline-derived CDR1 and CDR2 are LGHNA and YNFKEQ. CDR3 length equals 15 residues. The CDR3 protein is CASSHPEQGHYGYTF. The CDR3 DNA is TGTGCCAGCAGCCACCCCGAACAGGGGCACTATGGCTACACCTTC.

This clone turned up a few times. The V gene is TRBV23-1, the J gene TRBJ1-1; D is ambiguous. TRBV23-1 is classed as an ORF, of uncertain function. The CDR3 contains 16 residues. The germline V and J ends were trimmed by 2 bases and 1 base, with 14 bases remaining between them. The CDR3 loop is CASSQLVVQSNTEAFF. The CDR3, as DNA: TGCGCCAGCAGTCAACTGGTCGTACAGTCGAACACTGAAGCTTTCTTT.

The rearrangement joins TRBV5-1 to TRBJ1-6; TRBD1 might be the D (6 bases). V was clipped by 0 bases and J by 8 bases, with 15 bases between them. The CDR3 totals 16 residues. The germline CDR1 and CDR2 sequences are SGHRS and YFSETQ. CDR3 in DNA: TGCGCCAGCAGCTTGGCCGGACCGGACAGATATTCACCCCTCCACTTT. It is translated as CASSLAGPDRYSPLHF. The full variable domain, rest sourced from reference TRBV5-1 and TRBJ1-6, is KAGVTQTPRYLIKTRGQQVTLSCSPISGHRSVSWYQQTPGQGLQFLFEYFSETQRNKGNFPGRFSGRQFSNSRSEMNVSTLELGDSALYLCASSLAGPDRYSPLHFGNGTRLTVT.

The chain recombines TRBV10-3 with TRBJ1-5, with D perhaps matching TRBD1 (5 bases). The CDR3 extends over 15 amino acids. Deletions cut 2 bases from V and 0 bases from J, with 8 bases between. Germline lookup yields CDR1 ENHRY and CDR2 SYGVKD. The CDR3 DNA reads as TGTGCCATCAGTGAGGGGGCAGATAGCAATCAGCCCCAGCATTTT. This encodes CAISEGADSNQPQHF.